The TCR beta chain under discussion was sequenced for a study of cytomegalovirus exposure and HLA in healthy donors. General study results and limits: Later analysis identified several of the most significant clusters that appeared linked to common viral pathogens. When analyzed later, a missense DCLRE1C variant was found to be linked to TCR beta V- and J-gene trimming.

This clone was recorded a few times. The antigen remains undetermined. PCR was performed using 60 Vbeta and 13 Jbeta primers. Profiling relied on immunoSEQ multiplex PCR, and the TCRdb table lists in-frame clones only, not all of them. The sample records around 80,000 clones, about 68% being singletons. This CDR3 comprises 13 residues. V was clipped by 5 bases and J by 0 bases, with 5 bases between them. Germline-derived CDR1 and CDR2 are MNHEY and SVGAGI. This clonotype was sampled from a man aged 40-49 years in good health and CMV-seropositive. The chain couples TRBV6-5 to TRBJ2-1, with TRBD1 as a possible D gene (5 bases). The sample consisted of PBMCs. CDR3 sequence (DNA): TGTGCCAGCAGTGACAGCTCCTACAATGAGCAGTTCTTC. Translation: CASSDSSYNEQFF.